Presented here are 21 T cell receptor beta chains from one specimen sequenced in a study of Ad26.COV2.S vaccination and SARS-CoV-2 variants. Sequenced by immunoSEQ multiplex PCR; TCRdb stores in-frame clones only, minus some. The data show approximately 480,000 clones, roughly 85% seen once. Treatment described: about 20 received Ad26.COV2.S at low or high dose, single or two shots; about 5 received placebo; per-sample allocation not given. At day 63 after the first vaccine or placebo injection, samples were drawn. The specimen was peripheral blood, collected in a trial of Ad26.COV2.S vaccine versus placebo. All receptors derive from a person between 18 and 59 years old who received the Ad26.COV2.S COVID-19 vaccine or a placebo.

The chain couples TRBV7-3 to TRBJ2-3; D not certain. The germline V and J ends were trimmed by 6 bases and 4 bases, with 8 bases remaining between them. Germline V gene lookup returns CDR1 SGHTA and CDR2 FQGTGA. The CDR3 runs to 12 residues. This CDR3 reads CASSDRPDTQYF. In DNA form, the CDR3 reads TGTGCCAGCAGTGACCGTCCAGATACGCAGTATTTT.

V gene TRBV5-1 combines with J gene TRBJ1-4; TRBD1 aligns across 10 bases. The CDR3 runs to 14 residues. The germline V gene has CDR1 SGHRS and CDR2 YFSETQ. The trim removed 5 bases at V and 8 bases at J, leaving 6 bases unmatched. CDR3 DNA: TGCGCCAGCAGGAAGACAGGGGGCGCCGAAAAACTGTTTTTT. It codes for CASRKTGGAEKLFF.

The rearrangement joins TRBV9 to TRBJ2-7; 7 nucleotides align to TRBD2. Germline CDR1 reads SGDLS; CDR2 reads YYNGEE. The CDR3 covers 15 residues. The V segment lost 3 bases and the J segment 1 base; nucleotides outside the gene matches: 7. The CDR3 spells CASSATGGGSYEQYF. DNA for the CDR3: TGTGCCAGCAGCGCGACCGGGGGAGGGTCCTACGAGCAGTACTTC.

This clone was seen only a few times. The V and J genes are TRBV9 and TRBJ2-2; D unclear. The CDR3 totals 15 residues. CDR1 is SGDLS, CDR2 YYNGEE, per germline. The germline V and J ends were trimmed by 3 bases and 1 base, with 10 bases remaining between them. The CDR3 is CASSATTVNTGELFF. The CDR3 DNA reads TGTGCCAGCAGCGCCACGACGGTGAACACCGGGGAGCTGTTTTTT.

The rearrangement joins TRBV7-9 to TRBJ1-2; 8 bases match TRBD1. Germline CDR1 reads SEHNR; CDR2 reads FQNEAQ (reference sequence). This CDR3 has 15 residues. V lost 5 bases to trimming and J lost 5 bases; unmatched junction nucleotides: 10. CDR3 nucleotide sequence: TGTGCCAGCAGCCGAGGGACAGGCAAAGAATATGGCTACACCTTC. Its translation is CASSRGTGKEYGYTF.

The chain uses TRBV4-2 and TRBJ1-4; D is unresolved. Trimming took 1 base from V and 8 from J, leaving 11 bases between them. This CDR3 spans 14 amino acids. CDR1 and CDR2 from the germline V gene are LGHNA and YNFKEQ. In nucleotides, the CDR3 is TGTGCCAGCAGCCAAGGGGCCACCGAGGAAAAACTGTTTTTT. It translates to CASSQGATEEKLFF.

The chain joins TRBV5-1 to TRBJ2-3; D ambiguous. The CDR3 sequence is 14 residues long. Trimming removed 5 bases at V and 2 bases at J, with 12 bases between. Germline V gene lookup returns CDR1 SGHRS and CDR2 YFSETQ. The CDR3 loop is CASSLRWDTDTQYF. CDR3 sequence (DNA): TGCGCCAGCAGTCTTCGGTGGGACACAGATACGCAGTATTTT.

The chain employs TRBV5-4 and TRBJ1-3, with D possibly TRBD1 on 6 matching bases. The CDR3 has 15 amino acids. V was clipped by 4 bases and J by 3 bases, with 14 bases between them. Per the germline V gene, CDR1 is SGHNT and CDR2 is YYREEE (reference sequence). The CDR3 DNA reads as TGTGCCAGCAGCGGGACCGGGACACGTGGAAACACCATATATTTT. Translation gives CASSGTGTRGNTIYF. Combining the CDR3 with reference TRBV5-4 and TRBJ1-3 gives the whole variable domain ETGVTQSPTHLIKTRGQQVTLRCSSQSGHNTVSWYQQALGQGPQFIFQYYREEENGRGNFPPRFSGLQFPNYSSELNVNALELDDSALYLCASSGTGTRGNTIYFGEGSWLTVV.

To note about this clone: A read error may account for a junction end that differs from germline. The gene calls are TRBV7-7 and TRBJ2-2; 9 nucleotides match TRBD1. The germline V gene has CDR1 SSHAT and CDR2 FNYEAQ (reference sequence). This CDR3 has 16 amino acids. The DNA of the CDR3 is TGTGCTAGCAGCCATACTCCGGGACAGGGTGCCGGGGAGCTGTTTTTT. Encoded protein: CASSHTPGQGAGELFF. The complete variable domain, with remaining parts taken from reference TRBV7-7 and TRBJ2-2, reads GAGVSQSPRYKVTKRGQDVTLRCDPISSHATLYWYQQALGQGPEFLTYFNYEAQPDKSGLPSDRFSAERPEGSISTLTIQRTEQRDSAMYRCASSHTPGQGAGELFFGEGSRLTVL.

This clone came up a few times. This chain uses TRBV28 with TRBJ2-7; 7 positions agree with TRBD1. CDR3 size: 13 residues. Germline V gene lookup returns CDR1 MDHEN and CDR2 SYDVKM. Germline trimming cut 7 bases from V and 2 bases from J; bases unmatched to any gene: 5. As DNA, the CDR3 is TGTGCCAGCAAGGGGGCAGCAGCCTACGAGCAGTACTTC. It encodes CASKGAAAYEQYF.

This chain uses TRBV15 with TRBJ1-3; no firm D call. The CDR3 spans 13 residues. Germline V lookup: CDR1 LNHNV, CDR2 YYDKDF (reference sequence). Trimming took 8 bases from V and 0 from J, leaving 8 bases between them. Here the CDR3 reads CATGEASGNTIYF. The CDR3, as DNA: TGTGCCACCGGGGAGGCCTCTGGAAACACCATATATTTT.

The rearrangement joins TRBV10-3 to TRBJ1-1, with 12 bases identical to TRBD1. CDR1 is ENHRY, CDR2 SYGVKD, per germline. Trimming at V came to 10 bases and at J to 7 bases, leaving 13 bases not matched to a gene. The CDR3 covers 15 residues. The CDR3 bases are TGTGCCACTCGTACGGGACAGGGGGCTCCGGGTGAAGCTTTCTTT. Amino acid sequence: CATRTGQGAPGEAFF.

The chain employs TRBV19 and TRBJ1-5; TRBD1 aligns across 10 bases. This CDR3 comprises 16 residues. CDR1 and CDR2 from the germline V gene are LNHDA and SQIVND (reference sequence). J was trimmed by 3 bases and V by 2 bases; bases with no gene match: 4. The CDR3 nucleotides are TGTGCCAGTAGTATACCGACAGGGGGCTCCAATCAGCCCCAGCATTTT. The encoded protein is CASSIPTGGSNQPQHF.

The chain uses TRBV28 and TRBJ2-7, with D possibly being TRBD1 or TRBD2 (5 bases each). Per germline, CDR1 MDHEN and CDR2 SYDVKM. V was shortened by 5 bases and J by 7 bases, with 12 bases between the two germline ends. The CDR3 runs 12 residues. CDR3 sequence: CASSPGRMEQYF. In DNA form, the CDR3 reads TGTGCCAGCAGTCCGGGACGCATGGAGCAGTACTTC.

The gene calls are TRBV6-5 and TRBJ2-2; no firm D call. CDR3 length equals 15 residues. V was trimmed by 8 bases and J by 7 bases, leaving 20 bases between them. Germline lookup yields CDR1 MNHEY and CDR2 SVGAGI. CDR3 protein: CASGKGPVLDGELFF. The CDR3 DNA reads TGTGCCAGCGGGAAAGGACCCGTGCTTGACGGGGAGCTGTTTTTT.

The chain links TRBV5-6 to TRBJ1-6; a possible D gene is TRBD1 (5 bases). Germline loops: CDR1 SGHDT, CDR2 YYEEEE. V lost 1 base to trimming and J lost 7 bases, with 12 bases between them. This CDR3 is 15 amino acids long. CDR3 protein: CASSLPDSPNSPLHF. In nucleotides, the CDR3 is TGTGCCAGCAGCTTGCCAGACAGTCCCAATTCACCCCTCCACTTT.

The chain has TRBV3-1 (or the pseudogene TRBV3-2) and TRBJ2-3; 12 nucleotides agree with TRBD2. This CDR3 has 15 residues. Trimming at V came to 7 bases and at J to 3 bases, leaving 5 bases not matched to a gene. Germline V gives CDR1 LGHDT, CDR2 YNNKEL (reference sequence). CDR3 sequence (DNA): TGTGCCAGCACCACAGGACTAGCGGGGACAGATACGCAGTATTTT. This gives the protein CASTTGLAGTDTQYF.

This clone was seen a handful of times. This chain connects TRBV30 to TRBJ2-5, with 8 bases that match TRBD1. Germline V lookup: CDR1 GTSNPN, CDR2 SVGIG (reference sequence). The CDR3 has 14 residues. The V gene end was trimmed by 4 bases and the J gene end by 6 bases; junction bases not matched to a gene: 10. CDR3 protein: CAWMRAGGRQTQYF. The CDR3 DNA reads TGTGCCTGGATGCGGGCAGGGGGCAGACAGACCCAGTACTTC.

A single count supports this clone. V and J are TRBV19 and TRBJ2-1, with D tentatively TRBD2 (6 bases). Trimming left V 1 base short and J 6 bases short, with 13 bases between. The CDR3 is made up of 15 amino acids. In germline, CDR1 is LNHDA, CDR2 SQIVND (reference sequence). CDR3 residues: CASSIGREWANEQFF. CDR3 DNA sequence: TGTGCCAGTAGTATAGGACGGGAGTGGGCCAATGAGCAGTTCTTC.

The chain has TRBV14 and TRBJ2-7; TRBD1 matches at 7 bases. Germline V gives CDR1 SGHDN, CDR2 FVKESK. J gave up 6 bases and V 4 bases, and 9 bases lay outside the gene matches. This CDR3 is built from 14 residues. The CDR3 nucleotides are TGTGCCAGCAGCCTTCAGGGGGTGGCTAGCGAGCAGTACTTC. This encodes CASSLQGVASEQYF.

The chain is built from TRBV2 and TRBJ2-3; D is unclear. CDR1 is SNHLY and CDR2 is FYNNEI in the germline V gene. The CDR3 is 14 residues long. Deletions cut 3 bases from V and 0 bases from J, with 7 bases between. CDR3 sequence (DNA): TGTGCCAGCAGTGAGGCCTTTAGCACAGATACGCAGTATTTT. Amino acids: CASSEAFSTDTQYF.